This TCR beta chain was found in a study of vaccination effects on CD4 cells after COVID-19. The overall study: With 7.5 to 10 ug/ml peptides and around 9.9 IU/ml IL-2, a few million PBMC per well were cultured.

The assay was immunoSEQ multiplex PCR, and TCRdb's table has in-frame clones only and misses some. The sample holds some 39,000 clones; roughly 82% are singletons and the top ten take just under 3%. Comments on this clone: Its antigen is still unknown.

Study-level points and caveats: Both infection-induced and vaccine-induced clones contracted markedly at late post-vaccination timepoints.

This CDR3 has 14 amino acids. V was shortened by 5 bases and J by 4 bases, with 11 bases between the two germline ends. CDR1 is SEHNR and CDR2 is FQNEAQ in the germline V gene (reference sequence). Subsequent to a culture period of more than 9 days, CD4+ T cells were isolated. People in the vaccine group had not been infected with SARS-CoV-2 before, and their nucleocapsid antibodies were negative. A half-volume exchange with IL-2 medium occurred on days 3 and 7. V and J are TRBV7-9 and TRBJ2-2; TRBD1 might be the D (6 bases). The receptor was derived from a human donor who received a COVID-19 vaccine. Specimen: CD4+ T cells from PBMCs cultured without peptide, collected before COVID-19 vaccination. Written as DNA, the CDR3 is TGTGCCAGCAGCACCAGGGACACCACCGGGGAGCTGTTTTTT. It translates to CASSTRDTTGELFF.